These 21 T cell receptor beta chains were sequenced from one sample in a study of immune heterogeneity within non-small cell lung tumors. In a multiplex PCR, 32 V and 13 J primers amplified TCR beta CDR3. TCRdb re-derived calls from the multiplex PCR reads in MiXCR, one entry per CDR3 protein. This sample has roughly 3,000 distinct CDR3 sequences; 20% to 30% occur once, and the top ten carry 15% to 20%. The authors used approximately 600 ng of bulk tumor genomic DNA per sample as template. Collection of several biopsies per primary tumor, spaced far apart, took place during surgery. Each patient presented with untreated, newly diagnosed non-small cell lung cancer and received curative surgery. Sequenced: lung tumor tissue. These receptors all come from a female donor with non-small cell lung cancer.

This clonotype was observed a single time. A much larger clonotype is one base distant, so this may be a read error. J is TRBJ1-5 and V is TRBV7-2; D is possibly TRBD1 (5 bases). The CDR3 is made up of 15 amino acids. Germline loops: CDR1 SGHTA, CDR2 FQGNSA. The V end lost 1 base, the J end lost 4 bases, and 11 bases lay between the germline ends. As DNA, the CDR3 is TGTGCCAGCAGCTTAGAGCCAGGGTGGAATCAGCCCCAGCATTTT. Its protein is CASSLEPGWNQPQHF. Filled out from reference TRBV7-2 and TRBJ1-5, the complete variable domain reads GAGVSQSPSNKVTEKGKDVELRCDPISGHTALYWYRQSLGQGLEFLIYFQGNSAPDKSGLPSDRFSAERTGGSVSTLTIQRTQQEDSAVYLCASSLEPGWNQPQHFGDGTRLSIL.

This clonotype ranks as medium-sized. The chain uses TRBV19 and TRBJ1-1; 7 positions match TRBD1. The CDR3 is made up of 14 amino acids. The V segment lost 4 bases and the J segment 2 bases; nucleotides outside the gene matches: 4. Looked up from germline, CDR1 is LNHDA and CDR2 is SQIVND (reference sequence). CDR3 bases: TGTGCCAGTAGTAAGGGACAGAGAAACACTGAAGCTTTCTTT. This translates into CASSKGQRNTEAFF.

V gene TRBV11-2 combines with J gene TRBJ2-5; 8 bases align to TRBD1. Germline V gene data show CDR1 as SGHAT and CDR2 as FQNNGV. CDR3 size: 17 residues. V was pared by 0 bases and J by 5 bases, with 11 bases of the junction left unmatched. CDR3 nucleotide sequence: TGTGCCAGCAGCTTAGATGTAGAGGACAGGGTGGCGGAGACCCAGTACTTC. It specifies CASSLDVEDRVAETQYF.

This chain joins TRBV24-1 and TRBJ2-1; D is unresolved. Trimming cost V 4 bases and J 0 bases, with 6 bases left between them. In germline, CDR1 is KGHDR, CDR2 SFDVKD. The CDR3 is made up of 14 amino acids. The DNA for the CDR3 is TGTGCCACCAGTGAGCGGAGCTCCTACAATGAGCAGTTCTTC. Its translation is CATSERSSYNEQFF.

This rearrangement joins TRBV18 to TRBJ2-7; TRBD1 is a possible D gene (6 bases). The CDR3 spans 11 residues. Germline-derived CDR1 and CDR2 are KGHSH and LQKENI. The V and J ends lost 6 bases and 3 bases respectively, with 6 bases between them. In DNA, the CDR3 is TGTGCCAGCTCGACAGGCTACGAGCAGTACTTC. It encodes CASSTGYEQYF. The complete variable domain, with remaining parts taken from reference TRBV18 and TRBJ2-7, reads NAGVMQNPRHLVRRRGQEARLRCSPMKGHSHVYWYRQLPEEGLKFMVYLQKENIIDESGMPKERFSAEFPKEGPSILRIQQVVRGDSAAYFCASSTGYEQYFGPGTRLTVT.

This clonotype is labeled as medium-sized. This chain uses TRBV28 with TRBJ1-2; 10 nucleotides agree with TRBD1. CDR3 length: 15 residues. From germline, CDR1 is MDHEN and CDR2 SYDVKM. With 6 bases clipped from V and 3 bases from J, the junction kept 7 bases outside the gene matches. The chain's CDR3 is CASRRGQGYDYGYTF. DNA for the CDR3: TGTGCCAGCAGGAGGGGACAGGGGTATGACTATGGCTACACCTTC.

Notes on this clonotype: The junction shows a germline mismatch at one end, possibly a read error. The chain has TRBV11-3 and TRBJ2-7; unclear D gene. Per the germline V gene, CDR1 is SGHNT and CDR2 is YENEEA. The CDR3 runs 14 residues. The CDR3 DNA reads TGTGCCAGCAGCTTAGATTATCGGGCGGCCGAGCGGTACTTC. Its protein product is CASSLDYRAAERYF.

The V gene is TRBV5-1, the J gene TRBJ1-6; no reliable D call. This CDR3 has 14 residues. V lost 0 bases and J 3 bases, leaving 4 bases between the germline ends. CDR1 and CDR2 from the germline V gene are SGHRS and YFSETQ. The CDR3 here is CASSLGDYNSPLHF. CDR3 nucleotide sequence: TGCGCCAGCAGCTTGGGAGACTATAATTCACCCCTCCACTTT.

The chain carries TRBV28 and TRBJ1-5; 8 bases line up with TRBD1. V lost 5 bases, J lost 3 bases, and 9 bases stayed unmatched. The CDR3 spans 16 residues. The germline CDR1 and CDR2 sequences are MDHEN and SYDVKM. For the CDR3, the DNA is TGTGCCAGCAGTCCCCGACAGGGGAACTTCAATCAGCCCCAGCATTTT. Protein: CASSPRQGNFNQPQHF.

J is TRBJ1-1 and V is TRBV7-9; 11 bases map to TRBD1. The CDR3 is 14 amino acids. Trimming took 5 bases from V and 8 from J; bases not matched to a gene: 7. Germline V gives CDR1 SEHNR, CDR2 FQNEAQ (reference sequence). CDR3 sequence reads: CASSRTGGGLEAFF. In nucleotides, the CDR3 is TGTGCCAGCAGCAGGACAGGGGGCGGGCTAGAAGCTTTCTTT.

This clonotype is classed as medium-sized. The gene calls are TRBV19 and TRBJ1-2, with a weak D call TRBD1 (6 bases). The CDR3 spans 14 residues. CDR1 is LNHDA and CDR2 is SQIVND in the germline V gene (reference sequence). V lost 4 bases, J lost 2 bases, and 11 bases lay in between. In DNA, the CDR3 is TGTGCCAGTAGTAGAGTGGACAGCAACTATGGCTACACCTTC. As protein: CASSRVDSNYGYTF.

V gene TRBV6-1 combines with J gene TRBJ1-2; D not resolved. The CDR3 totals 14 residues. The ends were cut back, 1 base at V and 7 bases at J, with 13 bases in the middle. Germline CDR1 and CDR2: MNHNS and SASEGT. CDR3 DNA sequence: TGTGCCAGCAGTGAAGAGGCAGTTCTTTCTGGCTACACCTTC. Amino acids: CASSEEAVLSGYTF.

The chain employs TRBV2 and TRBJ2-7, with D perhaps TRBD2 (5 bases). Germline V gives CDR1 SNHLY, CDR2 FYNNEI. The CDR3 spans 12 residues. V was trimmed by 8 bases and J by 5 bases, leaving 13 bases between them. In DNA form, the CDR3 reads TGTGCCAGCTCCGAGGGTGGGAACGAGCAGTACTTC. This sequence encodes CASSEGGNEQYF.

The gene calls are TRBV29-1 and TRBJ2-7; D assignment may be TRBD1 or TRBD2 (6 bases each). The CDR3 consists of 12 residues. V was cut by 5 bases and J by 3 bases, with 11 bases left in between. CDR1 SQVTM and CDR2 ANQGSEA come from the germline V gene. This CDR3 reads CSVWGAHYEQYF. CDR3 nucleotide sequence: TGCAGCGTTTGGGGGGCGCACTACGAGCAGTACTTC.

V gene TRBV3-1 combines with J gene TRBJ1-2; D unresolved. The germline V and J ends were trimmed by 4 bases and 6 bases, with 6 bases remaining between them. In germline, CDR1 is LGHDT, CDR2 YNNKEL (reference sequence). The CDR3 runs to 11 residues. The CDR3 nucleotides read TGTGCCAGCAGCCTAGGAGATGGCTACACCTTC. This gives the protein CASSLGDGYTF.

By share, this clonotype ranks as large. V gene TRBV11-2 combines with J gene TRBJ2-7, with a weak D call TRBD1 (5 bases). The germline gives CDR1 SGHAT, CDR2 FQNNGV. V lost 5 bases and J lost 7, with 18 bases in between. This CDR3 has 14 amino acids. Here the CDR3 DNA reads TGTGCCAGCAGCCCGTCAATCGGCTACAGGGAGCAGTACTTC. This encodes CASSPSIGYREQYF.

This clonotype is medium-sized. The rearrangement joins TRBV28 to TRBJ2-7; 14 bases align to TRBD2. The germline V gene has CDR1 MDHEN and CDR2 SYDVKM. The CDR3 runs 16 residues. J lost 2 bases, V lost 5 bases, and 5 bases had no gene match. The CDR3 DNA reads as TGTGCCAGCAGTAGAAGGGGACTAGCGGGAGCCTACGAGCAGTACTTC. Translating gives CASSRRGLAGAYEQYF.

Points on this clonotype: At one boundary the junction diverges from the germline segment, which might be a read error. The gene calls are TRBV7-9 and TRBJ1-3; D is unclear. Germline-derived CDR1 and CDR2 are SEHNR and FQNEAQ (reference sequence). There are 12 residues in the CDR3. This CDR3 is CASSLDGNTIYF. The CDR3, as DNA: TGTGCCAGCAGTTTAGATGGAAACACCATATATTTT.

CDR3 DNA: TGTGCCACCTTCCCATCGGGGTTTGGCACTGAAGCTTTCTTT. Translated, it gives CATFPSGFGTEAFF. The genes are TRBV7-2 and TRBJ1-1, with unresolved D. CDR3 size: 14 residues. Trimming took 10 bases from V and 4 from J, leaving 19 bases between them. Germline V gene data show CDR1 as SGHTA and CDR2 as FQGNSA.

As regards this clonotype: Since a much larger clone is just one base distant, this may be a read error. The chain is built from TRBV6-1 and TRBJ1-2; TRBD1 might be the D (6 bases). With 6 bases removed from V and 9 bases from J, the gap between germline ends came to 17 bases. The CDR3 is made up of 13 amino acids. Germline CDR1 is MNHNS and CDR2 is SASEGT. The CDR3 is CASREGGKGRYTF. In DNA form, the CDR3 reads TGTGCCAGCAGAGAGGGGGGAAAGGGCCGCTACACCTTC.

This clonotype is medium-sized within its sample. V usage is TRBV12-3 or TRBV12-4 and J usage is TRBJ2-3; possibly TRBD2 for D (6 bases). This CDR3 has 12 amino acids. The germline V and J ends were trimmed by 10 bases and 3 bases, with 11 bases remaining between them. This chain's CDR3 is CAIKEGTDTQYF. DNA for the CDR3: TGTGCCATCAAGGAGGGAACAGATACGCAGTATTTT.